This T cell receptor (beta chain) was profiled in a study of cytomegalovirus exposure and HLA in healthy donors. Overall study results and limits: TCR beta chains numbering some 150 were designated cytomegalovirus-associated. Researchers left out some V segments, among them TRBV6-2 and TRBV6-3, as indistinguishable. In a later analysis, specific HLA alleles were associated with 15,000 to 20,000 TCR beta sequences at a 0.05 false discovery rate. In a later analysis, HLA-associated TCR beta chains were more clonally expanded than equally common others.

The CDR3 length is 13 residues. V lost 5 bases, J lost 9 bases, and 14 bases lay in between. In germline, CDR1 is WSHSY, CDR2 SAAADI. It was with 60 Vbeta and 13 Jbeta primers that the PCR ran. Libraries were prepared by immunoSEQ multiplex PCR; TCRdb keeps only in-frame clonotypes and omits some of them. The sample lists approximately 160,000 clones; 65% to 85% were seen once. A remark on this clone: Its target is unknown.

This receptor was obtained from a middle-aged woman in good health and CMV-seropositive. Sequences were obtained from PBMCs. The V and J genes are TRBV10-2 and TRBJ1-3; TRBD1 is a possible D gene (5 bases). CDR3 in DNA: TGCGCCAGCAGTAAGGACACTTGGGGCACCATATATTTT. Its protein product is CASSKDTWGTIYF.